Following are 30 T cell receptor beta chains from one sample sequenced in a study of technical replicates of blood from a few donors. Profiled with immunoSEQ multiplex PCR; TCRdb holds only in-frame clones, not every one. The sample shows tens of thousands of clones, 91% of them seen only once. Specimen: T cells isolated from PBMCs. Receptor source: a human donor in good health. Some clones in this sample may be carry-over from other donors' samples.

This clone was found once. CDR3 DNA sequence: TGTGCCATCAGTGAGTCACTGTCCAGCTACACCTTC. It codes for CAISESLSSYTF. This rearrangement joins TRBV10-3 to TRBJ1-2; D gene uncertain. Looked up from germline, CDR1 is ENHRY and CDR2 is SYGVKD. Trimming shortened V by 0 bases and J by 9 bases, and 8 bases separated the two germline ends. The CDR3 consists of 12 residues.

The CDR3 reads CASSQAPGLAVYNEQFF. The CDR3 DNA sequence: TGTGCCAGCAGCCAAGCTCCGGGACTAGCGGTATACAATGAGCAGTTCTTC. The chain couples TRBV14 to TRBJ2-1; 11 bases agree with TRBD2. With 1 base clipped from V and 4 bases from J, the junction kept 6 bases outside the gene matches. This CDR3 spans 17 amino acids. The germline V gene has CDR1 SGHDN and CDR2 FVKESK.

This chain uses TRBV28 with TRBJ2-5, with D perhaps TRBD1 (6 bases). This CDR3 comprises 13 residues. Deletions cut 6 bases from V and 0 bases from J, with 8 bases between. The germline CDR1 and CDR2 sequences are MDHEN and SYDVKM. CDR3: CASRGGYQETQYF. The CDR3, as DNA: TGTGCCAGCAGAGGGGGTTACCAAGAGACCCAGTACTTC.

This sequence joins TRBV6-4 and TRBJ2-2; maybe TRBD2 (6 bases). In germline, CDR1 is MRHNA, CDR2 SNTAGT. Trimming stripped 2 bases from V and 7 bases from J, with 11 bases between. There are 14 residues in the CDR3. CDR3 in DNA: TGTGCCAGCAGTGACGAACTAGCCATCGGGGAGCTGTTTTTT. Amino acid sequence: CASSDELAIGELFF.

The chain has TRBV6-5 and TRBJ2-1; D perhaps matches TRBD1 (5 bases). Germline CDR1 is MNHEY and CDR2 is SVGAGI. V gave up 5 bases and J gave up 5 bases, with 10 bases separating them. CDR3 size: 13 residues. The CDR3 nucleotides are TGTGCCAGCAGTGTGACAGCTAACAATGAGCAGTTCTTC. It is translated as CASSVTANNEQFF.

This clone has at least ten counts. CDR3 loop: CASRAGTGSSYEQYF. For the CDR3, the DNA is TGTGCCAGCAGAGCCGGGACAGGGAGCTCCTACGAGCAGTACTTC. The rearrangement uses TRBV6-6 and TRBJ2-7; TRBD1 matches 9 bases. V lost 6 bases, J lost 0 bases, and 6 bases stayed unmatched. Germline loops: CDR1 MNHNY, CDR2 SVGAGI (reference sequence). CDR3 length equals 15 residues.

The chain links TRBV11-3 to TRBJ2-7; a possible D gene is TRBD1 (5 bases). V lost 3 bases and J lost 5, with 14 bases in between. The CDR3 runs 14 residues. From germline, CDR1 is SGHNT and CDR2 YENEEA. The CDR3 loop reads CASSFTSGRHEQYF. The CDR3 nucleotides are TGTGCCAGCAGCTTCACGTCAGGGCGCCACGAGCAGTACTTC.

This clone has just one count. The gene calls are TRBV5-1 and TRBJ1-2; D uncertain. Germline CDR1 is SGHRS and CDR2 is YFSETQ. The CDR3 has 12 amino acids. Trimming removed 6 bases from V and 2 bases from J, with 8 bases in between. As DNA, the CDR3 is TGCGCCAGCAAGGAACAGAACTATGGCTACACCTTC. It yields the protein CASKEQNYGYTF.

The chain combines TRBV6-1 with TRBJ2-5, with TRBD2 as a possible D gene (6 bases). Germline loops: CDR1 MNHNS, CDR2 SASEGT. The length of the CDR3 is 15 residues. V shed 3 bases and J shed 5 bases, with 16 bases lying between them. This chain's CDR3 is CASSDMGLSAETQYF. The DNA of the CDR3 is TGTGCCAGCAGTGATATGGGACTGAGCGCGGAGACCCAGTACTTC.

V usage is TRBV6-5 and J usage is TRBJ1-4, with unresolved D. V lost 0 bases and J lost 15, with 20 bases in between. Germline CDR1 MNHEY, CDR2 SVGAGI. This CDR3 contains 15 residues. The CDR3 spells CASSYSSGGGWKLFF. The DNA of the CDR3 is TGTGCCAGCAGTTACTCATCGGGCGGCGGGTGGAAATTGTTTTTT.

V usage is TRBV4-1 and J usage is TRBJ2-1; D possibly corresponds to TRBD2 (5 bases). V gave up 8 bases and J gave up 2 bases, with 13 bases separating them. The length of the CDR3 is 14 residues. CDR1 MGHRA and CDR2 YSYEKL come from the germline V gene. The CDR3: CASQTEAAYNEQFF. The CDR3 DNA follows: TGCGCCAGCCAGACGGAGGCAGCCTACAATGAGCAGTTCTTC.

The chain employs TRBV20-1 and TRBJ1-3; D is unresolved. V dropped 7 bases and J dropped 1 base, with 5 bases sitting between them. Germline CDR1 and CDR2: DFQATT and SNEGSKA (reference sequence). The CDR3 is 11 residues long. The CDR3 here is CSGLSGNTIYF. CDR3 nucleotide sequence: TGCAGTGGACTTTCTGGAAACACCATATATTTT.

Here the CDR3 reads CASSYSGTGYEQYF. CDR3 DNA: TGTGCCAGCAGTTACTCCGGGACAGGATACGAGCAGTACTTC. The chain couples TRBV6-5 to TRBJ2-7; 8 bases agree with TRBD1. The V segment lost 0 bases and the J segment 4 bases; nucleotides outside the gene matches: 2. The CDR3 loop spans 14 amino acids. CDR1 and CDR2 (germline): MNHEY, SVGAGI.

The chain recombines TRBV11-3 with TRBJ2-5; maybe TRBD2 (6 bases). The CDR3 contains 14 residues. V gave up 5 bases and J gave up 4 bases, with 14 bases separating them. The V gene's germline CDR1 is SGHNT and CDR2 YENEEA. CDR3 DNA: TGTGCCAGCAGCACGGGGGAGCGCCCAGAGACCCAGTACTTC. It encodes CASSTGERPETQYF.

This sequence joins TRBV19 and TRBJ2-7; D is possibly TRBD1 (5 bases). Germline V gives CDR1 LNHDA, CDR2 SQIVND (reference sequence). Trimming left V 4 bases short and J 1 base short, with 8 bases between. The CDR3 spans 13 residues. DNA of the CDR3: TGTGCCAGTAGTACGACAGCTTCCTACGAGCAGTACTTC. It is translated as CASSTTASYEQYF.

Note on this clone: This same CDR3 is encoded by further DNA sequences in the sample. The V and J genes are TRBV15 and TRBJ2-3; TRBD2 aligns across 16 bases. This CDR3 comprises 18 residues. CDR1 is LNHNV, CDR2 YYDKDF, per germline (reference sequence). V was pared by 3 bases and J by 1 base, with 4 bases of the junction left unmatched. CDR3 DNA sequence: TGTGCCACCAGCAGGGGACTAGCGGGAGGGCCGGGCACAGATACGCAGTATTTT. It codes for CATSRGLAGGPGTDTQYF.

The CDR3 nucleotides read TGTGCCAGCAGCTTATCCAATACAAGACGGACAGGGATTCGGGATCAGCCCCAGCATTTT. Residues: CASSLSNTRRTGIRDQPQHF. The rearrangement links TRBV7-8 to TRBJ1-5; TRBD1 matches at 8 bases. J gave up 5 bases and V 2 bases, and 20 bases lay outside the gene matches. The CDR3 has 20 amino acids. The V gene's germline CDR1 is SGHVS and CDR2 FQNEAQ.

The rearrangement links TRBV5-8 to TRBJ2-5; D remains ambiguous. CDR3 size: 14 residues. Trimming stripped 1 base from V and 1 base from J, with 8 bases between. Germline V gives CDR1 SGHTS, CDR2 YDEGEE. CDR3 region: CASSLLHTQETQYF. In DNA, the CDR3 is TGTGCCAGCAGCTTGTTACATACCCAAGAGACCCAGTACTTC.

The chain has TRBV11-2 and TRBJ2-3, with 13 bases that match TRBD2. Germline-derived CDR1 and CDR2 are SGHAT and FQNNGV. This CDR3 spans 19 amino acids. V was clipped by 5 bases and J by 2 bases; unmatched bases: 13. The CDR3 loop is CASSVLAGGPGGPTDTQYF. CDR3 bases: TGTGCCAGCAGCGTACTAGCGGGAGGGCCAGGTGGACCCACAGATACGCAGTATTTT. The whole variable domain, remainder taken from reference TRBV11-2 and TRBJ2-3, is EAGVAQSPRYKIIEKRQSVAFWCNPISGHATLYWYQQILGQGPKLLIQFQNNGVVDDSQLPKDRFSAERLKGVDSTLKIQPAKLEDSAVYLCASSVLAGGPGGPTDTQYFGPGTRLTVL.

The V gene is TRBV18, the J gene TRBJ1-1; D is perhaps TRBD1 (5 bases). The CDR3 loop spans 15 amino acids. The germline V gene encodes CDR1 KGHSH and CDR2 LQKENI. Trimming stripped 3 bases from V and 5 bases from J, with 16 bases between. This CDR3 reads CASSPLDRRLTEAFF. The CDR3 region has the DNA TGTGCCAGCTCACCTCTCGACAGACGTTTAACTGAAGCTTTCTTT.

In its sample, this clone was seen once. The chain employs TRBV28 and TRBJ1-1; D may be TRBD1 (5 bases). Trimming took off 11 bases at V and 0 bases at J, with 16 bases between the two ends. CDR3 size: 14 residues. Germline CDR1 reads MDHEN; CDR2 reads SYDVKM. In nucleotides, the CDR3 is TGTGCCGGAGGGGCTCTTGAAATGAACACTGAAGCTTTCTTT. This sequence encodes CAGGALEMNTEAFF.

The gene calls are TRBV11-3 and TRBJ1-1; possible D gene TRBD1, 5 bases. CDR3 length equals 13 residues. Germline-derived CDR1 and CDR2 are SGHNT and YENEEA. Trimming stripped 5 bases from V and 5 bases from J, with 12 bases between. In DNA, the CDR3 is TGTGCCAGCAGCCTGACAGTCCAGACTGAAGCTTTCTTT. Protein: CASSLTVQTEAFF.

The chain recombines TRBV7-2 with TRBJ1-2, with 7 nucleotides matching TRBD1. Germline V gene lookup returns CDR1 SGHTA and CDR2 FQGNSA. The V and J ends lost 1 base and 5 bases, in that order; junction bases with no gene match: 7. The CDR3 covers 15 residues. CDR3 nucleotides: TGTGCCAGCAGCTTAGTAGGGACAGATAATTATGGCTACACCTTC. It encodes CASSLVGTDNYGYTF. The entire variable domain, with the rest obtained from reference TRBV7-2 and TRBJ1-2, is as follows: GAGVSQSPSNKVTEKGKDVELRCDPISGHTALYWYRQSLGQGLEFLIYFQGNSAPDKSGLPSDRFSAERTGGSVSTLTIQRTQQEDSAVYLCASSLVGTDNYGYTFGSGTRLTVV.

On this clone itself: The same CDR3 can be traced to other DNA sequences in this sample. This chain links TRBV10-3 with TRBJ2-5; D is ambiguous. Germline V lookup: CDR1 ENHRY, CDR2 SYGVKD. The CDR3 has 13 amino acids. Deletions cut 2 bases from V and 1 base from J, with 5 bases between. The CDR3 here is CAISEGGQETQYF. For the CDR3, the DNA is TGTGCCATCAGTGAGGGCGGCCAAGAGACCCAGTACTTC.

V and J are TRBV2 and TRBJ1-2; D might be TRBD1 (5 bases). With 6 bases removed from V and 2 bases from J, the gap between germline ends came to 16 bases. CDR3 length: 15 amino acids. The germline V gene encodes CDR1 SNHLY and CDR2 FYNNEI. CDR3 coding DNA: TGTGCCAGCAGCTTAGGGACGGGACTAAACTATGGCTACACCTTC. Translated: CASSLGTGLNYGYTF.

The chain recombines TRBV7-4 with TRBJ2-1, with no clear D. Germline values: CDR1 SGHVT, CDR2 SQSDAQ. This CDR3 spans 17 amino acids. The germline V and J ends were trimmed by 1 base and 5 bases, with 18 bases remaining between them. This chain's CDR3 is CASSLVAVFGIHNEQFF. CDR3 DNA: TGTGCCAGCAGCTTAGTAGCAGTTTTCGGTATCCACAATGAGCAGTTCTTC.

V and J are TRBV19 and TRBJ1-1; tentative D call: TRBD1 (5 bases). The CDR3 has 15 amino acids. V was trimmed by 1 base and J by 3 bases, leaving 12 bases between them. The germline V gene has CDR1 LNHDA and CDR2 SQIVND (reference sequence). As DNA, the CDR3 is TGTGCCAGTAGTATAGGACTCGCAGGGTACACTGAAGCTTTCTTT. It translates to CASSIGLAGYTEAFF.

The chain recombines TRBV7-2 with TRBJ2-7, with TRBD2 matching over 8 bases. The CDR3 has 16 amino acids. After removal of 2 bases from V and 0 bases from J, the junction contained 6 bases not matched to a gene. Germline CDR1 is SGHTA and CDR2 is FQGNSA. In DNA form, the CDR3 reads TGTGCCAGCAGCTTAAGAGGCGGGAGGATCTCCTACGAGCAGTACTTC. Translating gives CASSLRGGRISYEQYF.

The chain has TRBV15 and TRBJ2-1, with D unclear. Deletions cut 0 bases from V and 7 bases from J, with 7 bases between. This CDR3 is 13 amino acids long. Germline CDR1 LNHNV, CDR2 YYDKDF (reference sequence). The CDR3 DNA is TGTGCCACCAGCAGAGAGCCCGGGAATGAGCAGTTCTTC. Amino acid sequence: CATSREPGNEQFF.

V usage is TRBV6-1 and J usage is TRBJ2-3; D gene unclear. The CDR3 is made up of 14 amino acids. Germline V CDR1 and CDR2: MNHNS, SASEGT. V lost 7 bases and J 5 bases, leaving 16 bases between the germline ends. The CDR3 is CASTPLRGGDTQYF. CDR3 DNA: TGTGCCAGCACTCCCCTGCGAGGCGGAGATACGCAGTATTTT.